A single sample gave rise to the 8 T cell receptor beta chains below, sequenced in a study of blood T cell repertoires in COVID-19. Some clones are missing from TCRdb's copy, which holds only in-frame ones; the method was immunoSEQ multiplex PCR. This sample carries 130,000 or so clones, around 81% of them seen once, and the ten largest clones take roughly 1.5%. The sequencing sample was made of peripheral blood. These receptors all stem from a human donor in a cohort sampled during active COVID-19.

The rearrangement uses TRBV6-7 and TRBJ1-5, with 7 bases lining up with TRBD1. TRBV6-7 is annotated as an ORF whose role is uncertain. The CDR3 sequence is 16 residues long. V was clipped by 0 bases and J by 2 bases; unmatched bases: 4. CDR3 nucleotides: TGTGCCAGCAGTTACTCGAGTGGACAGGGCAATCAGCCCCAGCATTTT. Its protein is CASSYSSGQGNQPQHF.

This chain links TRBV19 with TRBJ2-7; D remains ambiguous. Between the trimmed V and J ends, which lost 4 bases and 0 bases, there was a span of 10 bases. The CDR3 covers 14 residues. The V gene's germline CDR1 is LNHDA and CDR2 SQIVND (reference sequence). Written as DNA, the CDR3 is TGTGCCAGTAGTACTTCGGCTAGCTCCTACGAGCAGTACTTC. Its translation: CASSTSASSYEQYF. The variable domain in full, with the rest retrieved from reference TRBV19 and TRBJ2-7, is DGGITQSPKYLFRKEGQNVTLSCEQNLNHDAMYWYRQDPGQGLRLIYYSQIVNDFQKGDIAEGYSVSREKKESFPLTVTSAQKNPTAFYLCASSTSASSYEQYFGPGTRLTVT.

This clone was recorded only once. The chain uses TRBV19 and TRBJ1-2; 8 bases are a match to TRBD1. From germline, CDR1 is LNHDA and CDR2 SQIVND (reference sequence). The V gene end was trimmed by 7 bases and the J gene end by 4 bases; junction bases not matched to a gene: 11. The length of the CDR3 is 15 residues. CDR3 sequence: CASIGPGQATYGYTF. The CDR3 DNA reads as TGTGCCAGTATTGGCCCGGGACAGGCCACCTATGGCTACACCTTC.

The rearrangement joins TRBV5-1 to TRBJ2-1; 7 bases fit TRBD1. The trim removed 4 bases at V and 5 bases at J, leaving 6 bases unmatched. Germline V CDR1 and CDR2: SGHRS, YFSETQ. The CDR3 covers 14 residues. DNA of the CDR3: TGCGCCAGCAGCCTGGGACAGAGAGACAATGAGCAGTTCTTC. Protein: CASSLGQRDNEQFF.

This chain links TRBV7-8 with TRBJ2-1; possibly TRBD2 for D (6 bases). V was pared by 5 bases and J by 4 bases, with 12 bases between. CDR1 is SGHVS, CDR2 FQNEAQ, per germline. The length of the CDR3 is 14 residues. CDR3 DNA sequence: TGTGCCAGCAGCCCCGGGACTCAGTACAATGAGCAGTTCTTC. Its protein product is CASSPGTQYNEQFF.

The rearrangement joins TRBV30 to TRBJ2-7; the match to TRBD1 covers 7 bases. Germline trimming cut 1 base from V and 5 bases from J; bases unmatched to any gene: 8. CDR3 length: 14 residues. Germline V gene data show CDR1 as GTSNPN and CDR2 as SVGIG (reference sequence). DNA of the CDR3: TGTGCCTGGAGTGACAGGGGTTCTTACGACGAGCAGTACTTC. Translating gives CAWSDRGSYDEQYF.

CDR3 amino acids: CASSLELLSDEQFF. DNA for the CDR3: TGTGCCAGCAGCTTAGAGCTCCTATCGGATGAGCAGTTCTTC. This chain connects TRBV11-3 to TRBJ2-1; D not resolved. CDR1 is SGHNT and CDR2 is YENEEA in the germline V gene. The CDR3 has 14 amino acids. V gave up 0 bases and J gave up 8 bases, with 11 bases separating them.

This sequence joins TRBV9 and TRBJ1-1, with a weak D call TRBD1 (5 bases). Looked up from germline, CDR1 is SGDLS and CDR2 is YYNGEE. V lost 3 bases and J lost 3, with 9 bases in between. The CDR3 runs 13 residues. CDR3 sequence (DNA): TGTGCCAGCAGCGAGAGACAGTACACTGAAGCTTTCTTT. It codes for CASSERQYTEAFF.